This entry lists 10 T cell receptor beta chains sequenced from one sample in a study of molecular identifiers for immune sequencing clone quantification. TCRdb used MiXCR to reprocess the PCR reads, holding one entry per CDR3 protein. The table shows just under 650,000 distinct CDR3 sequences, with 15% to 20% occurring only once. The sequenced sample consisted of naive CD8+ T cells from blood, with Jurkat cell RNA spiked in. Subset here: FACS-sorted CD8+CD4-CCR7+CD45RA+ naive T cells. The receptors stem from a human donor in good health. Some libraries in this study had Jurkat cell RNA spiked in.

This clonotype was counted ten times or more. The J gene is TRBJ1-2, the V gene TRBV6-2 or TRBV6-3; TRBD1 matches 9 bases. CDR3 length: 13 residues. J gave up 7 bases and V 6 bases, and 6 bases lay outside the gene matches. From germline, CDR1 is MNHEY and CDR2 SVGEGT. Written as DNA, the CDR3 is TGTGCCAGCAGGGACGGGACAGGGCTTGGCTACACCTTC. Its translation: CASRDGTGLGYTF.

With regard to this clonotype: A much larger clonotype is one base distant, so this may be a read error. The V gene is TRBV4-2, the J gene TRBJ2-2; 12 bases map to TRBD2. Germline V gene sequence: CDR1 LGHNA, CDR2 YNFKEQ. CDR3 length: 17 residues. The CDR3 loop reads CASGQEASGRGTGELFF. Written as DNA, the CDR3 is TGTGCCAGCGGCCAAGAGGCTAGCGGGAGGGGCACCGGGGAGCTGTTTTTT.

The chain couples TRBV20-1 to TRBJ2-2, with D perhaps matching TRBD1 (6 bases). Looked up from germline, CDR1 is DFQATT and CDR2 is SNEGSKA (reference sequence). This CDR3 contains 15 residues. Trimming cost V 3 bases and J 3 bases, with 14 bases left between them. The CDR3 DNA reads as TGCAGTGCTAGGACGACGGACAGTTACACCGGGGAGCTGTTTTTT. This codes for CSARTTDSYTGELFF.

This clonotype was observed a handful of times. CDR3 residues: CASSIPGENEQYF. The CDR3 DNA reads TGTGCCAGCAGCATTCCAGGGGAGAACGAGCAGTACTTC. The rearrangement joins TRBV7-7 to TRBJ2-7, with D possibly being TRBD1 (6 bases). Trimming pared 5 bases from V and 5 bases from J, leaving 13 bases between. CDR3 length: 13 amino acids. Germline V gives CDR1 SSHAT, CDR2 FNYEAQ (reference sequence).

This clonotype was seen repeatedly, ten times or more. The CDR3 is CASSQERGDEQYF. CDR3 DNA sequence: TGTGCCAGCAGCCAAGAGCGAGGGGACGAGCAGTACTTC. V usage is TRBV4-2 and J usage is TRBJ2-7, with D perhaps being TRBD1 or TRBD2 (5 bases each). Germline V lookup: CDR1 LGHNA, CDR2 YNFKEQ. V lost 0 bases to trimming and J lost 5 bases, with 8 bases between them. The CDR3 totals 13 residues.

Concerning this clonotype: One end of the junction fails to match germline, which may point to a read error. CDR3 amino acids: CASSIVSGLGDQPQHF. CDR3 nucleotides: TGTGCCAGTAGTATAGTTTCGGGACTGGGGGATCAGCCCCAACATTTT. This rearrangement joins TRBV19 to TRBJ1-5, with D tentatively TRBD1 (5 bases). The CDR3 spans 16 residues. CDR1 is LNHDA, CDR2 SQIVND, per germline (reference sequence).

This clonotype was recorded a few times. This chain joins TRBV4-1 and TRBJ2-1; the match to TRBD1 covers 7 bases. After removal of 4 bases from V and 1 base from J, the junction contained 10 bases not matched to a gene. CDR3 length equals 17 residues. CDR1 is MGHRA, CDR2 YSYEKL, per germline. In DNA, the CDR3 is TGCGCCAGCAGCCCAGCACTGACAGGGATTTCCTACAATGAGCAGTTCTTC. Its translation is CASSPALTGISYNEQFF.

This clonotype was observed at least ten times. V and J are TRBV5-1 and TRBJ2-7; D perhaps matches TRBD2 (5 bases). Germline lookup yields CDR1 SGHRS and CDR2 YFSETQ. The CDR3 runs to 14 residues. Deletions cut 0 bases from V and 4 bases from J, with 11 bases between. CDR3 coding DNA: TGCGCCAGCAGCTTGGCGGGAAAATTGTACGAGCAGTACTTC. Amino acid sequence: CASSLAGKLYEQYF.

This clonotype has only a few counts. V usage is TRBV19 and J usage is TRBJ1-5, with a possible D match to TRBD1 (5 bases). The V end lost 4 bases, the J end lost 10 bases, and 11 bases lay between the germline ends. There are 12 residues in the CDR3. Per germline, CDR1 LNHDA and CDR2 SQIVND (reference sequence). The CDR3 DNA sequence: TGTGCCAGTAGTAGAAATGGGGGTCCCCAGCATTTT. It codes for CASSRNGGPQHF.

This clonotype was observed at least ten times. The V gene is TRBV20-1, the J gene TRBJ2-3; D might be TRBD1 (6 bases). This CDR3 has 15 residues. V was trimmed by 1 base and J by 0 bases, leaving 11 bases between them. Per germline, CDR1 DFQATT and CDR2 SNEGSKA (reference sequence). CDR3 nucleotides: TGCAGTGCTAGAGCCCGACAGGAGAGCACAGATACGCAGTATTTT. Encoded protein: CSARARQESTDTQYF.